This TCR beta chain was sequenced during a study of blood T cell repertoires in COVID-19. The wider study: There were acute and convalescent COVID-19 samples, and they came from the United States, Italy and Spain. The cDNA or gDNA used as material had been derived from T cells, B-cell-depleted T cells, or PBMCs.

V was cut by 0 bases and J by 8 bases, with 19 bases left in between. CDR1 is SGHTA, CDR2 FQGNSA, per germline. This CDR3 is built from 16 residues. This clone was seen once. Here immunoSEQ multiplex PCR was the method, and the copy in TCRdb shows in-frame clones only, minus some. This sample has 98,000 or so clones, with approximately 88% found just once. The specimen sequenced was peripheral blood. This sequence joins TRBV7-2 and TRBJ1-2, with D possibly TRBD1 on 6 matching bases. This clonotype originated in a man between 60 and 75 years old with acute or convalescent COVID-19. CDR3: CASSLALGDTSLGYTF. For the CDR3, the DNA is TGTGCCAGCAGCTTAGCGCTCGGGGACACCTCCCTGGGCTACACCTTC.